This paragraph reports one TCR beta chain. CDR3 size: 15 residues. Assay execution took place at the deep level. Around 30,000 T cell genomes, or around 0.2 ug DNA, went into the sorted-subset replicate PCRs. Clones were sequenced by immunoSEQ multiplex PCR, and TCRdb holds only the in-frame ones, with some missing. The data contain some 240,000 clones, 50% to 75% of them singletons. These data originate in a study of shared clonotypes between healthy human individuals. As for the study in general: A couple of women and three men aged 18 to 49 made up the donors. Each donor's CD8 memory used one plate, CD8 naive two, each CD4 subset three.

The gene calls are TRBV21-1 and TRBJ1-4; the D call of TRBD1 is as the table states it, not checked on the DNA. TRBV21-1 is a pseudogene. The sequencing sample was made of memory CD4+ T cells sorted from blood. Subset indicated: CD45RA-negative fraction. The sequence was collected from a man aged 30 to 39 in good health. CDR3 nucleotides: TGTGCCAGCAGCAGCTCGGACACGGAAAATGAAAAACTGTTTTTT. Amino acids: CASSSSDTENEKLFF.